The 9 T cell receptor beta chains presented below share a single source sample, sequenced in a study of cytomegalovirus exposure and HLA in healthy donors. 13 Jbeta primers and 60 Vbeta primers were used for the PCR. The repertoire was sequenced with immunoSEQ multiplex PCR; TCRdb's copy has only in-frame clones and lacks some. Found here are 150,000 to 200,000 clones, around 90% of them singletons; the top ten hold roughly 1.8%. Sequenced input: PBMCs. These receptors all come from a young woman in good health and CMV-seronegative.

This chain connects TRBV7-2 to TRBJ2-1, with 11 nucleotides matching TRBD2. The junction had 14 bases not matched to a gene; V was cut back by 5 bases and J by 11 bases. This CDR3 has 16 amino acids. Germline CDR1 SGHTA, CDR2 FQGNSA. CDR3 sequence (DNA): TGTGCCAGCAGCATACGCACCGGGACTAGCGGAACGAAGCAGTTCTTC. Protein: CASSIRTGTSGTKQFF.

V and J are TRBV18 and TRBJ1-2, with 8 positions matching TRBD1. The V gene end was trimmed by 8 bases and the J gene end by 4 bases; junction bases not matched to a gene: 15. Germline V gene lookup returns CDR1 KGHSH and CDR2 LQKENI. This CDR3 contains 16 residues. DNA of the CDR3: TGTGCCAGCCTCACCACGCCAGGGGGCGAAGGCTATGGCTACACCTTC. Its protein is CASLTTPGGEGYGYTF.

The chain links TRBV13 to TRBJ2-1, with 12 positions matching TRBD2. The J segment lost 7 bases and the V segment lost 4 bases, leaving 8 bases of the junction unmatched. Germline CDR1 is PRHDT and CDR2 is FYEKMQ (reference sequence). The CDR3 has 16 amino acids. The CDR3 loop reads CASSSPTSGGLNEQFF. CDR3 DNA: TGTGCCAGCAGCTCGCCGACTAGCGGGGGACTGAATGAGCAGTTCTTC.

The CDR3 region has the DNA TGTGCCAGCAGCGGCGGGACTAGCGGGAGCAACGAGCAGTACTTC. It translates to CASSGGTSGSNEQYF. The chain joins TRBV9 to TRBJ2-7; 14 bases are shared with TRBD2. The CDR3 contains 15 residues. Germline V lookup: CDR1 SGDLS, CDR2 YYNGEE. J was trimmed by 5 bases and V by 3 bases; bases with no gene match: 4.

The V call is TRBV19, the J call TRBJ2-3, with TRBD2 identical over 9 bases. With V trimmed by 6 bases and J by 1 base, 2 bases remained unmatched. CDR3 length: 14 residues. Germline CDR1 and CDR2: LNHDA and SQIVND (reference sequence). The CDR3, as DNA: TGTGCCAGTAGGGAGCGGGGGGGCACAGATACGCAGTATTTT. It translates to CASRERGGTDTQYF. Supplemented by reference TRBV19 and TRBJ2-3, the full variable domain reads DGGITQSPKYLFRKEGQNVTLSCEQNLNHDAMYWYRQDPGQGLRLIYYSQIVNDFQKGDIAEGYSVSREKKESFPLTVTSAQKNPTAFYLCASRERGGTDTQYFGPGTRLTVL.

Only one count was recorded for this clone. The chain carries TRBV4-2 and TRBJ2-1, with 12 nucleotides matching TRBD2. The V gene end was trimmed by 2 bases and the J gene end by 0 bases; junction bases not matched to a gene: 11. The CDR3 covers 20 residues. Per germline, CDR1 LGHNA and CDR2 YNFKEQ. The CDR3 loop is CASSQPNYPTSGSSYNEQFF. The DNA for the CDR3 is TGTGCCAGCAGCCAACCAAATTACCCGACTAGCGGGAGCTCCTACAATGAGCAGTTCTTC.

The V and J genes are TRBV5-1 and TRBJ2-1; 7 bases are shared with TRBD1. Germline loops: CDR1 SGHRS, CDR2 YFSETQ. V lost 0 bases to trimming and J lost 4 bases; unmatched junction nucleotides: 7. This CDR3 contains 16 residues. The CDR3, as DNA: TGCGCCAGCAGCTTGGGTGGGACAGCTCCGTACAATGAGCAGTTCTTC. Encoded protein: CASSLGGTAPYNEQFF. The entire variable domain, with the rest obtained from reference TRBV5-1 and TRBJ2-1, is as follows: KAGVTQTPRYLIKTRGQQVTLSCSPISGHRSVSWYQQTPGQGLQFLFEYFSETQRNKGNFPGRFSGRQFSNSRSEMNVSTLELGDSALYLCASSLGGTAPYNEQFFGPGTRLTVL.

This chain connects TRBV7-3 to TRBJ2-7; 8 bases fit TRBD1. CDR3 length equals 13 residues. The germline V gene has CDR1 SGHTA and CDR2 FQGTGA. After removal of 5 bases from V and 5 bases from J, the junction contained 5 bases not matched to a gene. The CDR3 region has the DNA TGTGCCAGCAGCCCAGCAGGGGGCGACGAGCAGTACTTC. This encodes CASSPAGGDEQYF.

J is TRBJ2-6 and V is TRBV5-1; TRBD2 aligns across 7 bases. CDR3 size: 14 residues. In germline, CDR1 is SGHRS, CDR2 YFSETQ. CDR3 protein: CASQRGSGANVLTF. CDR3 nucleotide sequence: TGCGCTTCCCAGCGGGGCTCTGGGGCCAACGTCCTGACTTTC.